This T cell receptor beta chain is from a study of Graves' ophthalmopathy and Graves' hyperthyroidism. The authors amplified TCR beta CDR3 regions from RNA transcripts. Amplification began with first-round RT-PCR using HTBI primers, then second-round multiplex PCR was performed. TCRdb ran MiXCR on the multiplex PCR reads and lists one entry per CDR3 protein. Of a few hundred thousand distinct CDR3 sequences in the sample, 35% to 45% are singletons; the top ten hold around 4.6%. Remarks on this clonotype: Antigen specificity is unknown. Relative to the germline gene, one junction end is altered; a read error may explain this.

Study findings and constraints: Ophthalmopathy could be told apart from stable hyperthyroidism by a 13-signature model (87.88% sensitivity, about 80% specificity). Both a roughly 66% sensitivity and an approximately 76% specificity characterized the model's predictions of ophthalmopathy progression. Clonotypes were expanded in thyroid at above 0.001 frequency, and most also appeared in blood.

This CDR3 is 12 amino acids long. The V gene's germline CDR1 is GTSNPN and CDR2 SVGIG (reference sequence). The sequenced sample was peripheral blood or thyroid tissue (not recorded which). This TCR came from an adult man with Graves' hyperthyroidism. The chain is built from TRBV30 and TRBJ1-1; maybe TRBD1 (5 bases). The CDR3, as DNA: TGTGCCTGGTCACGGGGACGGGCTGAAGCTTCCTTT. Its protein is CAWSRGRAEASF.